This note documents a single T cell receptor (beta chain) sequence. Its antigen is not identified. This sample was included in a study of shared clonotypes between healthy human individuals. General study points: When naive CD4 clonotypes were compared across a few donors, around 5% were shared. Apart from blood, nothing was sampled; tissue repertoires likely differ.

The CDR3 has 18 amino acids. V dropped 0 bases and J dropped 1; count of bases not matched to a gene: 10. The germline V gene encodes CDR1 SGHRS and CDR2 YFSETQ. Researchers ran the assay at a deep level. Each subset's genomic DNA was shared equally among a number of immunoSEQ plates. The data were produced by immunoSEQ multiplex PCR, yet TCRdb's version contains in-frame clones alone and is incomplete. The repertoire consists of just over 2,000,000 clones, with about 95% occurring once and the leading ten covering approximately 1.2%. CD8 cells regarded as naive lacked CD45RO, were positively chosen for CCR7, and omitted terminally differentiated effector memory CD45RA+ cells.

The chain is built from TRBV5-1 and TRBJ2-3, with TRBD2 matching over 8 bases. This receptor was taken from a man between 18 and 35 years old in good health. The sequenced material came from naive CD8+ T cells sorted from blood. The CDR3 here is CASSLDPPGGLGTDTQYF. The CDR3 bases are TGCGCCAGCAGCTTGGATCCTCCGGGGGGGCTCGGCACAGATACGCAGTATTTT.